The 2 T cell receptor beta chains in this list originate from one sample, sequenced in a study of blood T cell repertoires in COVID-19. The table came from immunoSEQ multiplex PCR; TCRdb's copy has only in-frame clones and leaves some out. This sample has roughly 67,000 clones; roughly 84% occur once, and the top ten carry more than 3.5%. Sample: peripheral blood. The receptors here all came from a man aged 45 to 65 with acute or convalescent COVID-19.

This chain joins TRBV2 and TRBJ1-6; no clear D gene. CDR3 length: 15 residues. With 3 bases removed from V and 4 bases from J, the gap between germline ends came to 10 bases. Looked up from germline, CDR1 is SNHLY and CDR2 is FYNNEI. The CDR3 nucleotides are TGTGCCAGCAGTGATTCGTCAGATTATAATTCACCCCTCCACTTT. Protein: CASSDSSDYNSPLHF.

The chain links TRBV6-1 to TRBJ1-5; a possible D gene is TRBD1 (5 bases). From germline, CDR1 is MNHNS and CDR2 SASEGT. CDR3 length equals 16 residues. The V and J ends lost 3 bases and 6 bases respectively, with 18 bases between them. DNA for the CDR3: TGTGCCAGCAGTGACCTAAGCGGGGGAGGAGGTCAGCCCCAGCATTTT. This encodes CASSDLSGGGGQPQHF.